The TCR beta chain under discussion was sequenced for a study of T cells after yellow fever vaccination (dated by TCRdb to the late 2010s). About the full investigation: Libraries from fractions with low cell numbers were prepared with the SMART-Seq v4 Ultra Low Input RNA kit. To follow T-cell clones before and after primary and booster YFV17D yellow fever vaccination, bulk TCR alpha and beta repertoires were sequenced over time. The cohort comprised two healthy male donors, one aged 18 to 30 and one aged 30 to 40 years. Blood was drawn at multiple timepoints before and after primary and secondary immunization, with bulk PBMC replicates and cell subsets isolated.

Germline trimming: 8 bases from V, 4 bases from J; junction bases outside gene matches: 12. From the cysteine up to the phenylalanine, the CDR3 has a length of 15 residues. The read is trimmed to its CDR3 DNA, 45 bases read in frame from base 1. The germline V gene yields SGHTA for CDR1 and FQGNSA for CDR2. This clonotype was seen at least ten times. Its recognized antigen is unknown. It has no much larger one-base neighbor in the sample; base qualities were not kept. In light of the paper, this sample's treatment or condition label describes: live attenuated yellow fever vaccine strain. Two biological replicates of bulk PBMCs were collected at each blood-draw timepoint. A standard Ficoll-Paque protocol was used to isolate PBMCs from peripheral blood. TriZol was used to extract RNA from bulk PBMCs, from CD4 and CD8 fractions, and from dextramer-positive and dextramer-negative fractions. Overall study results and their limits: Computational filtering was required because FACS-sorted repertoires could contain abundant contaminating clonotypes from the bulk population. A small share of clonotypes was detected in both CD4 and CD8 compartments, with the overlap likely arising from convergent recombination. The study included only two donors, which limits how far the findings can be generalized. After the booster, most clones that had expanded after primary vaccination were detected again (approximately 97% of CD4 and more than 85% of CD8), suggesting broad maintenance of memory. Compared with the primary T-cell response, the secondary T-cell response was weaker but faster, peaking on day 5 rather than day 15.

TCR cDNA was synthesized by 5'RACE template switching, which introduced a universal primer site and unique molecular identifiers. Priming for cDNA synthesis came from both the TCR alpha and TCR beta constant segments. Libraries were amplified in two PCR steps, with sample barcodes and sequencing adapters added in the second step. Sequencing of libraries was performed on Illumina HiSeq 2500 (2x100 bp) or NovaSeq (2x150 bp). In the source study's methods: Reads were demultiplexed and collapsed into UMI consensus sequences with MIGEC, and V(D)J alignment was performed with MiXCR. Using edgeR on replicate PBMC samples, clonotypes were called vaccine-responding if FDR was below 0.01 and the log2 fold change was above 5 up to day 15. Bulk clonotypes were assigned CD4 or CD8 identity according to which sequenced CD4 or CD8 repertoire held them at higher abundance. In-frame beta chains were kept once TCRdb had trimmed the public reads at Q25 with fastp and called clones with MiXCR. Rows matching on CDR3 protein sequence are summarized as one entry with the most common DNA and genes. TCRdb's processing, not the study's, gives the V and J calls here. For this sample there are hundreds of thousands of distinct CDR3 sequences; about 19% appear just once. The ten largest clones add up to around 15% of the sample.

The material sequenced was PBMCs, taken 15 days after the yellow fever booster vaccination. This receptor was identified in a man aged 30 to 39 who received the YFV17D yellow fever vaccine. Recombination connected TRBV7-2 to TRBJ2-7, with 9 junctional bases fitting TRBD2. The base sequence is TGTGCCAGCGGGGGCGCGGGAGGGCCTTTTTACGAGCAGTACTTC. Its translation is CASGGAGGPFYEQYF.